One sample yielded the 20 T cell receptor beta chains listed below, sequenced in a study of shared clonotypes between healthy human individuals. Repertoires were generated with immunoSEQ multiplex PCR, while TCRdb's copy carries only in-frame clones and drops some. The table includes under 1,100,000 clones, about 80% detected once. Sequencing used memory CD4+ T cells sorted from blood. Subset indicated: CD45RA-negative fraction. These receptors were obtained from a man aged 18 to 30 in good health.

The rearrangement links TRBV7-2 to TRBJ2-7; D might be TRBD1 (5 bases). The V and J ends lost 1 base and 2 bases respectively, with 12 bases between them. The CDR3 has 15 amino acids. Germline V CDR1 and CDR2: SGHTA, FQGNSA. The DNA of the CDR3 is TGTGCCAGCAGCTTAGATCGGACATCTACCTACGAGCAGTACTTC. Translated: CASSLDRTSTYEQYF.

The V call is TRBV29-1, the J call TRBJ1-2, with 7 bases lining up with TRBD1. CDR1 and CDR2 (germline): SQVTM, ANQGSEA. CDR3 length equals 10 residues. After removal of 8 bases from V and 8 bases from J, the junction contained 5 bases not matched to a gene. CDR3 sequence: CSTDREGYTF. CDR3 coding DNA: TGCAGCACAGACAGGGAGGGCTACACCTTC.

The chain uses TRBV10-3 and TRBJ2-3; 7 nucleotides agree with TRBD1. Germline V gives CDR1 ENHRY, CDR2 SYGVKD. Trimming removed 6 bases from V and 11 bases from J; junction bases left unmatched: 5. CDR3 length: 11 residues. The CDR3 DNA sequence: TGTGCCATCAGCCCCGACAGGGTGCAGTATTTT. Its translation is CAISPDRVQYF.

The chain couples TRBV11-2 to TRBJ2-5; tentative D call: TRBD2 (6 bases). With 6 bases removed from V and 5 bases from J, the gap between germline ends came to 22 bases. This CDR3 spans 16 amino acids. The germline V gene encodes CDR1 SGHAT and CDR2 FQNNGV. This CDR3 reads CASSSSVWAGRETQYF. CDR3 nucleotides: TGTGCCAGCAGTTCCTCCGTGTGGGCAGGGAGGGAGACCCAGTACTTC.

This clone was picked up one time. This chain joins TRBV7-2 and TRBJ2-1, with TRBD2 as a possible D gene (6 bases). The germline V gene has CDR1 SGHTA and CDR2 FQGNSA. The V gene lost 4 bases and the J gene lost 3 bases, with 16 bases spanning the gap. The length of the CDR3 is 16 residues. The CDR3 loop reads CASSSWEDNFYNEQFF. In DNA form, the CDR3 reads TGTGCCAGCAGCTCTTGGGAGGACAATTTCTACAATGAGCAGTTCTTC.

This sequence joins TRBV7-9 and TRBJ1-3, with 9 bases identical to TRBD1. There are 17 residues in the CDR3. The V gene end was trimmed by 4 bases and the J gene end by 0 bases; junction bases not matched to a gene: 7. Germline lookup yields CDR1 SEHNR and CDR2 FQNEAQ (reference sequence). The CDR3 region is CASSYYGTGPSGNTIYF. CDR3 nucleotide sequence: TGTGCCAGCAGCTACTACGGGACAGGGCCCTCTGGAAACACCATATATTTT.

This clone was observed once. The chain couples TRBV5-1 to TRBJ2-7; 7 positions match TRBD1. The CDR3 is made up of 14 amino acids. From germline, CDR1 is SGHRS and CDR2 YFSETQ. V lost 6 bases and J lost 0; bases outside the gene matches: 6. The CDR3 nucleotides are TGCGCCAGCAAAACAGGGGCCAGCTCCTACGAGCAGTACTTC. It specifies CASKTGASSYEQYF.

The CDR3 region is CASTPRGQRFNIQYF. CDR3 nucleotides: TGTGCCAGCACCCCCCGGGGGCAGCGATTCAACATTCAGTACTTC. This chain connects TRBV27 to TRBJ2-4, with D perhaps being TRBD1 or TRBD2 (6 bases each). The CDR3 extends over 15 amino acids. CDR1 is MNHEY and CDR2 is SMNVEV in the germline V gene (reference sequence). The V end lost 7 bases, the J end lost 7 bases, and 20 bases lay between the germline ends.

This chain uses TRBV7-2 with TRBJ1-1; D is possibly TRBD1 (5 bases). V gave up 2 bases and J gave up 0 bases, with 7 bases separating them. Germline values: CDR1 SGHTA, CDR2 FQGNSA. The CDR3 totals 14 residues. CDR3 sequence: CASSLNRMNTEAFF. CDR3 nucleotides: TGTGCCAGCAGCTTAAACAGGATGAACACTGAAGCTTTCTTT.

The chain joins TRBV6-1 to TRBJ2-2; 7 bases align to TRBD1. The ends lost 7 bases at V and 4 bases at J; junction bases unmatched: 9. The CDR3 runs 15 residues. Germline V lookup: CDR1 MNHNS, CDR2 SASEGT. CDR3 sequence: CASIGTGVSTGELFF. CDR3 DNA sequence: TGTGCCAGCATAGGCACAGGGGTGTCCACCGGGGAGCTGTTTTTT.

The CDR3 loop is CAISEPWGGLAGAIVTDTQYF. The CDR3 DNA reads TGTGCCATCAGTGAGCCGTGGGGCGGACTAGCGGGAGCAATAGTCACAGATACGCAGTATTTT. The rearrangement joins TRBV10-3 to TRBJ2-3; 13 bases are shared with TRBD2. The CDR3 contains 21 residues. The germline V gene has CDR1 ENHRY and CDR2 SYGVKD. V shed 2 bases and J 2 bases; nucleotides not matched to a gene: 16.

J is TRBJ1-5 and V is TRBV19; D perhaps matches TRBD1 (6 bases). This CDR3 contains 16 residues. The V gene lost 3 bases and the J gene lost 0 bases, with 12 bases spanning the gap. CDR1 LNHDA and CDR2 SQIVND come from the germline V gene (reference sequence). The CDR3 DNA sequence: TGTGCCAGTAGTATCGGCCAGGGGCTTAGCAATCAGCCCCAGCATTTT. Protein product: CASSIGQGLSNQPQHF.

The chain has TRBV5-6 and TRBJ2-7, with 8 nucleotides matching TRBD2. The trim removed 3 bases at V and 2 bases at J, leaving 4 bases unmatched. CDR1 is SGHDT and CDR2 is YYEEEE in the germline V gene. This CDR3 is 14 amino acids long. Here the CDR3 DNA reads TGTGCCAGCAGCTCAGCGGGGGCCCCCTACGAGCAGTACTTC. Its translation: CASSSAGAPYEQYF. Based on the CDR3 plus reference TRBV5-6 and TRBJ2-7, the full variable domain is DAGVTQSPTHLIKTRGQQVTLRCSPKSGHDTVSWYQQALGQGPQFIFQYYEEEERQRGNFPDRFSGHQFPNYSSELNVNALLLGDSALYLCASSSAGAPYEQYFGPGTRLTVT.

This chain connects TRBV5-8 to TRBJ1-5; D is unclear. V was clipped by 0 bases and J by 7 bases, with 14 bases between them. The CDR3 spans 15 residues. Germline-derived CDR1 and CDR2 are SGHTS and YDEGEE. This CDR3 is CASSLEHGPRQPQHF. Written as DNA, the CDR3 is TGTGCCAGCAGCTTGGAGCACGGTCCCCGGCAGCCCCAGCATTTT.

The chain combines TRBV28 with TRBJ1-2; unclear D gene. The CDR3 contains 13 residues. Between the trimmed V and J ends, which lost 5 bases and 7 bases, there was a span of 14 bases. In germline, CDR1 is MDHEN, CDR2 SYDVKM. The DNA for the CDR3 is TGTGCCAGCAGTCCCGAGGCAGGTTCTGGCTACACCTTC. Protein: CASSPEAGSGYTF.

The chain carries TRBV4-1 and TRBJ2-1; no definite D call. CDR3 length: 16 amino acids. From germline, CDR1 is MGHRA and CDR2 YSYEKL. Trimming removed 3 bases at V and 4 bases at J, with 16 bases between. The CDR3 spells CASSHVTTSPYNEQFF. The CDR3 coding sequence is TGCGCCAGCAGCCACGTAACTACCTCCCCTTACAATGAGCAGTTCTTC.

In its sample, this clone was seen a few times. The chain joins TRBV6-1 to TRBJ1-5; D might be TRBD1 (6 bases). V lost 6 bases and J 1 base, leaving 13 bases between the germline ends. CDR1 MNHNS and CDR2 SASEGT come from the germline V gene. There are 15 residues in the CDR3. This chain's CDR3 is CASSSTGMSNQPQHF. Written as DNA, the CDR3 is TGTGCCAGCAGCTCAACAGGGATGAGCAATCAGCCCCAGCATTTT.

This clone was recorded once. The CDR3 nucleotides read TGCGCCAGCAGCCAAGGACAAGGCGCGGGGGAAAAACTGTTTTTT. Protein sequence: CASSQGQGAGEKLFF. The rearrangement joins TRBV4-3 to TRBJ1-4; no reliable D call. The length of the CDR3 is 15 residues. Deletions cut 1 base from V and 8 bases from J, with 14 bases between. Germline CDR1 reads LGHNA; CDR2 reads YSLEER.

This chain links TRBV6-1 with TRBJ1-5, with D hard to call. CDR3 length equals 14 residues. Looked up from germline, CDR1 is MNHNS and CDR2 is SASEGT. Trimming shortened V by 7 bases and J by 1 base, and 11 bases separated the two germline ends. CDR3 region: CASTESWSNQPQHF. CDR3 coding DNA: TGTGCCAGCACCGAGAGTTGGAGCAATCAGCCCCAGCATTTT.

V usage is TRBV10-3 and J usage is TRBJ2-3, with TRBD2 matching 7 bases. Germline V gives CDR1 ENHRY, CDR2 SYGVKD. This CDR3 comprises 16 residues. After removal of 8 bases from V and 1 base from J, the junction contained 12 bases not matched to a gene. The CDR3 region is CAIGVGGIGGTDTQYF. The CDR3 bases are TGTGCCATCGGCGTGGGGGGGATCGGAGGCACAGATACGCAGTATTTT.